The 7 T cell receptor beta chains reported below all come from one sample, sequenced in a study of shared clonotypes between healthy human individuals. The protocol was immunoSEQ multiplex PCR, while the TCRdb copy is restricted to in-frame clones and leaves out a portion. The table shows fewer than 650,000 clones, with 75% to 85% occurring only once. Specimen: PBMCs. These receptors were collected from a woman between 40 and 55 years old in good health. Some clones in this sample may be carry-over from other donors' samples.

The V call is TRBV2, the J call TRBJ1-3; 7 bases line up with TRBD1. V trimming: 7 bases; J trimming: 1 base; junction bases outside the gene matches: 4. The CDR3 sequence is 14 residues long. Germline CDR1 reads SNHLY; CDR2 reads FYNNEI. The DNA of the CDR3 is TGTGCCAGCAAGCCGGGACAGTCTGGAAACACCATATATTTT. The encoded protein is CASKPGQSGNTIYF. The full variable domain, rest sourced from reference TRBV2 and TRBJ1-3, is EPEVTQTPSHQVTQMGQEVILRCVPISNHLYFYWYRQILGQKVEFLVSFYNNEISEKSEIFDDQFSVERPDGSNFTLKIRSTKLEDSAMYFCASKPGQSGNTIYFGEGSWLTVV.

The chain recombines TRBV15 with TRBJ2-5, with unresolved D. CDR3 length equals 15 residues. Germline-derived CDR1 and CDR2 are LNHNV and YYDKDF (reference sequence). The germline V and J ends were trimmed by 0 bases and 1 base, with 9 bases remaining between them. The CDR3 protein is CATSRDRGSQETQYF. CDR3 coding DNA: TGTGCCACCAGCAGAGATCGCGGCTCCCAAGAGACCCAGTACTTC.

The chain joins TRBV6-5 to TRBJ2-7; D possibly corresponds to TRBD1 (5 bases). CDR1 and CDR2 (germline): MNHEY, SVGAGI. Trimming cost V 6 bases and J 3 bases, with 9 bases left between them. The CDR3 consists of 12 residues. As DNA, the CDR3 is TGTGCCAGCAGCGCAACAGGCTACGAGCAGTACTTC. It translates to CASSATGYEQYF.

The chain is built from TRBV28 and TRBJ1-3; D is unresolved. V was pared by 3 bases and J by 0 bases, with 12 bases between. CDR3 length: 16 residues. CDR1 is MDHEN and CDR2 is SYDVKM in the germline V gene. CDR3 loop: CASSFRSPFSGNTIYF. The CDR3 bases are TGTGCCAGCAGTTTCAGGTCCCCCTTCTCTGGAAACACCATATATTTT.

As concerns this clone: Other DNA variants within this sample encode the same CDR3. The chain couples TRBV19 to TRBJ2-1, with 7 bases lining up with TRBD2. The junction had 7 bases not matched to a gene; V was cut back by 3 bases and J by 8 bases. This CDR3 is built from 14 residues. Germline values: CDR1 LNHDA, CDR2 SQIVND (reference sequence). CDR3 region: CASSIRLAGDEQFF. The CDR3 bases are TGTGCCAGTAGTATTAGACTAGCCGGGGATGAGCAGTTCTTC.

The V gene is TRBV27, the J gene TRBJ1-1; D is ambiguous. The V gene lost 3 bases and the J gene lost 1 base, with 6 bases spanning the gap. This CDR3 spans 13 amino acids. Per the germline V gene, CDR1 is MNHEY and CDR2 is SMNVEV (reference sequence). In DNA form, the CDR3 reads TGTGCCAGCAGTTTTACAGCGAACACTGAAGCTTTCTTT. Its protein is CASSFTANTEAFF.

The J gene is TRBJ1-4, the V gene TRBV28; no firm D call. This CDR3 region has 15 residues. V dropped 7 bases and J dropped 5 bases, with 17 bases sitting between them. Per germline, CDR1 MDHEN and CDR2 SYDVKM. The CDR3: CASTELGNRNEKLFF. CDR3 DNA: TGTGCCAGCACGGAACTGGGGAACAGAAATGAAAAACTGTTTTTT.